The following is a T cell receptor (beta chain) sequence with its context. Germline values: CDR1 LNHDA, CDR2 SQIVND (reference sequence). The CDR3 is 16 residues long. V was pared by 4 bases and J by 0 bases, with 12 bases between. The method was immunoSEQ multiplex PCR; TCRdb's version includes in-frame clones alone and lacks a portion of them. The sample consists of tens of thousands of clones, 90% to 95% of them appearing once. The sample's treatment: preoperative locoregional IRX-2 cytokine immunotherapy. Samples came from a phase Ib trial of preoperative locoregional IRX-2 cytokine immunotherapy. These data come from a study of preoperative IRX-2 immunotherapy in early breast cancer.

This receptor was identified in a human donor with breast cancer. The sample was gathered from a patient treated with IRX-2 immunotherapy. V gene TRBV19 combines with J gene TRBJ1-4; D is undetermined. The CDR3 sequence: CASSTTPHTTNEKLFF. CDR3 DNA: TGTGCCAGTAGTACTACCCCGCACACAACTAATGAAAAACTGTTTTTT.